The 14 T cell receptor beta chains listed next were all sequenced from one sample in a study of CD8 T cells in ankylosing spondylitis (dated by TCRdb to about 2017). The research as a whole found: Blood from ankylosing spondylitis patients appeared to be characterized by a TCR beta motif composed of about eight highly homologous amino acid variants.

Their recognized antigens are unknown. Receptor libraries were prepared by 5' RACE. Sequencing relied on an Illumina HiSeq 2500. TCRdb's own reprocessing of the public reads used fastp at Q25 and MiXCR and kept productive beta chains. For every CDR3 protein sequence, its rows merge into one entry that carries the most common genes and DNA. Present in this sample are about 440,000 distinct CDR3 sequences, 17% of which were seen just once. The ten largest clonotypes hold around 0.92% of the sample. Sample: blood, either unsorted or a sorted T cell fraction (not recorded which). The receptor set was obtained from a male donor with ankylosing spondylitis.

A few counts support this clonotype. The rearrangement joins TRBV20-1 to TRBJ1-1; tentative D call: TRBD1 (6 bases). CDR3 length equals 15 residues. Trimming pared 5 bases from V and 4 bases from J, leaving 20 bases between. Germline V gives CDR1 DFQATT, CDR2 SNEGSKA (reference sequence). CDR3 nucleotides: TGCAGTGCTGAAGCCGGGACATCGAGGGGCACTGAAGCTTTCTTT. Protein: CSAEAGTSRGTEAFF.

This sequence joins TRBV28 and TRBJ2-3; D is possibly TRBD1 or TRBD2 (6 bases each). V dropped 6 bases and J dropped 5 bases, with 9 bases sitting between them. Per germline, CDR1 MDHEN and CDR2 SYDVKM. CDR3 length equals 12 residues. CDR3 amino acids: CASRGGRDTQYF. The CDR3 coding sequence is TGTGCCAGCAGAGGGGGGCGAGATACGCAGTATTTT. Complete variable domain (other parts from reference TRBV28 and TRBJ2-3): DVKVTQSSRYLVKRTGEKVFLECVQDMDHENMFWYRQDPGLGLRLIYFSYDVKMKEKGDIPEGYSVSREKKERFSLILESASTNQTSMYLCASRGGRDTQYFGPGTRLTVL.

The chain combines TRBV29-1 with TRBJ2-1, with 8 bases that match TRBD1. CDR1 is SQVTM, CDR2 ANQGSEA, per germline. V was pared by 1 base and J by 6 bases, with 5 bases of the junction left unmatched. This CDR3 has 14 residues. In DNA, the CDR3 is TGCAGCGTTGAAGCCAGGGGGCGTACCAATGAGCAGTTCTTC. This sequence encodes CSVEARGRTNEQFF.

This clonotype was found a few times. The chain joins TRBV4-2 to TRBJ2-1; TRBD1 is a possible D gene (5 bases). Trimming pared 3 bases from V and 4 bases from J, leaving 7 bases between. CDR1 and CDR2 from the germline V gene are LGHNA and YNFKEQ. CDR3 length: 13 residues. CDR3 DNA sequence: TGTGCCAGCAGCCAGACAGTTTACAATGAGCAGTTCTTC. Translating it yields CASSQTVYNEQFF.

This rearrangement joins TRBV30 to TRBJ2-7; 8 bases are shared with TRBD2. The CDR3 has 15 amino acids. Germline V gene data show CDR1 as GTSNPN and CDR2 as SVGIG (reference sequence). CDR3 sequence: CATRGGGGSFYEQYF. Here the CDR3 DNA reads TGTGCAACCCGGGGGGGCGGGGGCTCATTCTACGAGCAGTACTTC.

In its sample, this clonotype was seen many times. CDR3 DNA sequence: TGTGCCACCAGTGTCAGGACTAGCGGCTATGAGCAGTTCTTC. Translated, it gives CATSVRTSGYEQFF. The gene calls are TRBV24-1 and TRBJ2-1; 10 nucleotides line up with TRBD2. Per the germline V gene, CDR1 is KGHDR and CDR2 is SFDVKD. CDR3 length: 14 amino acids. V shed 5 bases and J 8 bases; nucleotides not matched to a gene: 5.

The CDR3 DNA reads TGTGCCAGCAGTATAGGGGGCAGCTCCTATAATTCACCCCTCCACTTT. This gives the protein CASSIGGSSYNSPLHF. The V and J genes are TRBV6-1 and TRBJ1-6, with 7 bases matching TRBD1. Germline CDR1 and CDR2: MNHNS and SASEGT. The CDR3 is 16 residues long. V lost 5 bases and J lost 0; bases outside the gene matches: 4.

This chain uses TRBV11-2 with TRBJ2-7; no clear D gene. The CDR3 runs 15 residues. Trimming took 6 bases from V and 1 from J, leaving 16 bases between them. From germline, CDR1 is SGHAT and CDR2 FQNNGV. Here the CDR3 DNA reads TGTGCCAGCAGGCCATCTTACGGCCTTTCCTACGAGCAGTACTTC. As protein: CASRPSYGLSYEQYF.

The rearrangement links TRBV15 to TRBJ2-1, with 12 bases lining up with TRBD2. There are 17 residues in the CDR3. Germline lookup yields CDR1 LNHNV and CDR2 YYDKDF (reference sequence). The V gene end was trimmed by 1 base and the J gene end by 0 bases; junction bases not matched to a gene: 1. DNA for the CDR3: TGTGCCACCAGCAGAGGGGGACTAGCGGGCTCCTACAATGAGCAGTTCTTC. This gives the protein CATSRGGLAGSYNEQFF.

This clonotype was seen more than once but under ten times. V usage is TRBV7-7 and J usage is TRBJ2-1; the D gene is possibly TRBD2 (6 bases). Germline-derived CDR1 and CDR2 are SSHAT and FNYEAQ (reference sequence). V lost 1 base, J lost 4 bases, and 11 bases lay in between. The CDR3 totals 15 residues. The CDR3: CASSLELGLYNEQFF. The CDR3 DNA reads TGTGCCAGCAGCTTAGAATTGGGACTTTACAATGAGCAGTTCTTC.

This sequence joins TRBV5-1 and TRBJ2-5; D gene ambiguous. CDR1 is SGHRS and CDR2 is YFSETQ in the germline V gene. The CDR3 has 14 residues. V gave up 4 bases and J gave up 5 bases, with 15 bases separating them. The CDR3 protein is CASSGVQLGETQYF. CDR3 DNA: TGCGCCAGCAGCGGGGTACAGCTGGGGGAGACCCAGTACTTC.

This clonotype was recorded a few times. This rearrangement joins TRBV5-1 to TRBJ2-3, with a tentative D call TRBD2 (5 bases). CDR1 and CDR2 from the germline V gene are SGHRS and YFSETQ. The V gene lost 0 bases and the J gene lost 4 bases, with 9 bases spanning the gap. The CDR3 is 14 residues long. The CDR3 bases are TGCGCCAGCAGCTTGGGGGGAGACCCAGATACGCAGTATTTT. Encoded protein: CASSLGGDPDTQYF. Full variable domain (missing parts from reference TRBV5-1 and TRBJ2-3): KAGVTQTPRYLIKTRGQQVTLSCSPISGHRSVSWYQQTPGQGLQFLFEYFSETQRNKGNFPGRFSGRQFSNSRSEMNVSTLELGDSALYLCASSLGGDPDTQYFGPGTRLTVL.

This clonotype was seen a handful of times. V and J are TRBV6-1 and TRBJ2-5, with D tentatively TRBD2 (7 bases). Germline V gene data show CDR1 as MNHNS and CDR2 as SASEGT. This CDR3 region has 13 residues. Trimming took 10 bases from V and 3 from J, leaving 15 bases between them. The CDR3 spells CATSRGGEETQYF. The CDR3 region has the DNA TGTGCCACTTCAAGGGGGGGCGAAGAGACCCAGTACTTC.

The V gene is TRBV4-2, the J gene TRBJ1-1, with a tentative D call TRBD1 (5 bases). Germline CDR1 reads LGHNA; CDR2 reads YNFKEQ. The CDR3 length is 15 residues. V was clipped by 0 bases and J by 4 bases, with 12 bases between them. Here the CDR3 reads CASSQDRGPGTEAFF. CDR3 nucleotide sequence: TGTGCCAGCAGCCAAGATAGGGGACCGGGCACTGAAGCTTTCTTT.